This T cell receptor beta chain originates from a study of cytomegalovirus exposure and HLA in healthy donors. Study details: Of the donors genotyped, several hundred in all, about 82% fell in the Caucasian-associated ancestry cluster.

Comment on this clone: Its cognate antigen is unknown.

Study outcomes and limitations: An apparent linkage of common viral pathogens to several of the most significant clusters emerged in a later analysis. Later genetic work tied a missense DCLRE1C variant to beta-chain V and J trimming. Data from an earlier analysis indicated that most TCR beta V segments were productive either about 90% or about 30% of the time.

This CDR3 spans 15 amino acids. Per the germline V gene, CDR1 is SGHNT and CDR2 is YYREEE (reference sequence). Trimming at V came to 2 bases and at J to 1 base, leaving 5 bases not matched to a gene. 13 Jbeta primers and 60 Vbeta primers were used for the PCR. Assay: immunoSEQ multiplex PCR; the TCRdb copy retains only in-frame clones and omits some. The sample yields around 180,000 clones, about 72% seen once. Specimen: PBMCs. The chain recombines TRBV5-4 with TRBJ1-2; 7 bases fit TRBD1. The sequence derives from a girl under 18 in good health and CMV-seronegative. This chain's CDR3 is CASSFRDRSNYGYTF. The CDR3, as DNA: TGTGCCAGCAGCTTCCGGGACAGAAGTAACTATGGCTACACCTTC. The full variable domain, with the rest looked up from reference TRBV5-4 and TRBJ1-2, is ETGVTQSPTHLIKTRGQQVTLRCSSQSGHNTVSWYQQALGQGPQFIFQYYREEENGRGNFPPRFSGLQFPNYSSELNVNALELDDSALYLCASSFRDRSNYGYTFGSGTRLTVV.